Listed below are T cell receptor beta chains from one sample, sequenced in a study of cytomegalovirus exposure and HLA in healthy donors. Libraries were prepared by immunoSEQ multiplex PCR; TCRdb keeps only in-frame clonotypes and omits some of them. Among under 150,000 clones, roughly three quarters were seen once, and the ten largest hold about 1%. Source material: PBMCs. All receptors come from a male donor in good health and CMV-seronegative. Both conserved end residues are part of each CDR3. D genes are given only for firm matches. Where a row states a size, it is once, few, many or the class of an expanded clone; other rows omit it.

TRBJ1-6 | - | TRBD1 | TRBV19 | TGTGCCAGTAGTTCGGGACAGGGTTCACCCCTCCACTTT | CASSSGQGSPLHF
TRBJ2-4 | - | TRBD1 | TRBV7-9 | TGTGCCAGCAGCTTTATAACAGGGGCTCTAGCCAAAAACATTCAGTACTTC | CASSFITGALAKNIQYF
TRBJ1-2 | - | TRBD1 | TRBV2 | TGTGCCAGCTCCACAGGGGGTTACTATGGCTACACCTTC | CASSTGGYYGYTF
TRBJ2-7 | few | TRBD2 | TRBV6-5 | TGTGCCAGCAGTTACGAGGGAGGGGCCTACGAGCAGTACTTC | CASSYEGGAYEQYF
TRBJ2-7 | - | TRBD1 | TRBV30 | TGTGCCTGTTCCCAGGGGGCTGGGCAGTACTTC | CACSQGAGQYF
TRBJ2-7 | - | - | TRBV7-9 | TGTGCCAGCAGCTTAGAAAGTTCTGGGGGCCACGAGCAGTACTTC | CASSLESSGGHEQYF
TRBJ1-3 | - | TRBD1 | TRBV11-2 | TGTGCCAGCAGCCGTACAGGGGACTTCGGAAACACCATATATTTT | CASSRTGDFGNTIYF
TRBJ1-1 | few | - | TRBV5-1 | TGCGCCAGCAGCTTACTTGGTCCTATGAACACTGAAGCTTTCTTT | CASSLLGPMNTEAFF
TRBJ1-1 | - | - | TRBV4-2 | TGTGCCAGCAGCCAAGATCTTGTCAGAGCTTTCTTT | CASSQDLVRAFF
TRBJ2-7 | once | - | TRBV7-8 | TGTGCCAGCAGCTTACATGGCAGGGACTACGAGCAGTACTTC | CASSLHGRDYEQYF
TRBJ2-1 | - | TRBD2 | TRBV6-4 | TGTGCCAGCAGTGCGGGACTAGCGGGCTACAATGAGCAGTTCTTC | CASSAGLAGYNEQFF
TRBJ2-1 | - | TRBD2 | TRBV29-1 | TGCAGCGTTCGCCGCGGGGGGGCCGACAATGAGCAGTTCTTC | CSVRRGGADNEQFF
TRBJ2-1 | once | TRBD2 | TRBV7-3 | TGTGCCAGCAGCTCAGGGCGGGGGGGCCGCAATGAGCAGTTCTTC | CASSSGRGGRNEQFF
TRBJ1-2 | few | TRBD1 | TRBV5-6 | TGTGCCAGCAGCTTGGGGCAGGGGGACTATGGCTACACCTTC | CASSLGQGDYGYTF
TRBJ2-7 | - | TRBD2 | TRBV6-6 | TGTGCCAGCAGTTACTCCCTAGCGGGGGGTTACGAGCAGTACTTC | CASSYSLAGGYEQYF
TRBJ2-1 | - | TRBD2 | TRBV7-2 | TGTGCCAGCAGCTCAGGACTAGCGGGTGATGAGCAGTTCTTC | CASSSGLAGDEQFF
TRBJ1-6 | - | TRBD1 | TRBV5-1 | TGCGCCAGCAGCCCCCAGGGACAGAGTAATTCACCCCTCCACTTT | CASSPQGQSNSPLHF
TRBJ1-5 | few | TRBD1 | TRBV9 | TGTGCCAGCAGCGTAGATGACGGGACAGGCTCCCAGCATTTT | CASSVDDGTGSQHF
TRBJ1-3 | few | - | TRBV5-1 | TGCGCCAGCAAACCGGACACCTCTGGAAACACCATATATTTT | CASKPDTSGNTIYF
TRBJ2-2 | - | TRBD1 | TRBV7-9 | TGTGCCAGCAGCTTACAGACAGGGGGCACCGGGGAGCTGTTTTTT | CASSLQTGGTGELFF
TRBJ2-7 | - | TRBD1 | TRBV5-1 | TGCGCCAGCAGCTTGGCCGAGCACAGGGGGCAACAGCAGTACTTC | CASSLAEHRGQQQYF
TRBJ2-1 | - | TRBD1 | TRBV7-2 | TGTGCCAGCAGCTTAGCGTTGTCTCCAGGGGGCCATGAGCAGTTCTTC | CASSLALSPGGHEQFF
TRBJ2-7 | - | TRBD2 | TRBV5-4 | TGTGCCAGCAGCCCCGGGCGGGGGTCCTACGAGCAGTACTTC | CASSPGRGSYEQYF
TRBJ2-1 | - | TRBD2 | TRBV6-5 | TGTGCCAGCAGTTACCTCAGCGGGGGGGCCAATGAGCAGTTCTTC | CASSYLSGGANEQFF
TRBJ1-2 | - | TRBD1 | TRBV19 | TGTGCCAGTAGCCTGTCGGGACAGGGGGGTGAGGGCTACACCTTC | CASSLSGQGGEGYTF
TRBJ1-2 | few | TRBD1 | TRBV5-1 | TGCGCCAGCACCAGGGACAGGGAAGTCCATGGCTACACCTTC | CASTRDREVHGYTF
TRBJ2-1 | - | TRBD2 | TRBV6-1 | TGTGCCAGCAGTGCTACTAGCGGGGGAGGTGGTGAGCAGTTCTTC | CASSATSGGGGEQFF
TRBJ1-2 | - | - | TRBV7-6 | TGTGCCAGCAGCCTAGGGGGGGATGGCTACACCTTC | CASSLGGDGYTF
TRBJ1-4 | - | - | TRBV5-4 | TGTGCCAGCAGCTTGGACAGGGTAGGGGAAAAACTGTTTTTT | CASSLDRVGEKLFF
TRBJ1-4 | - | - | TRBV18 | TGTGCCAGCTCACCAAACGGGATTGCAGGTGAAAAACTGTTTTTT | CASSPNGIAGEKLFF
TRBJ2-7 | - | - | TRBV7-3 | TGTGCCAGCAGCTTATTCCCGACAGGCACGGACGAGCAGTACTTC | CASSLFPTGTDEQYF
TRBJ1-1 | - | - | TRBV7-9 | TGTGCCAGCAGCTTTCCCGGGGGTATTGAAGCTTTCTTT | CASSFPGGIEAFF
TRBJ1-6 | - | TRBD1 | TRBV27 | TGTGCCAGCAGTTACTTCGGGACAGCTTCACCCCTCCACTTT | CASSYFGTASPLHF